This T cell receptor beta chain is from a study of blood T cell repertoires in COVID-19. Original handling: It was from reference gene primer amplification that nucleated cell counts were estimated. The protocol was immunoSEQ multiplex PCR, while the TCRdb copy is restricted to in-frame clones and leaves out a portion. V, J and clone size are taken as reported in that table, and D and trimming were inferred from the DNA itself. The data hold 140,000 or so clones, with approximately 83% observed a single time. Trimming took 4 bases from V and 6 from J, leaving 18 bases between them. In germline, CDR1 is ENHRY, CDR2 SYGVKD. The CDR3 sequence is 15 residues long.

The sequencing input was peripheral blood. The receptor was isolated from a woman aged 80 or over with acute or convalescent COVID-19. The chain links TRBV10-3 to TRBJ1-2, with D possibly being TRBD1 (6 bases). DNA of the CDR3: TGTGCCATCAGTGCTTCGGGTGGGGGCGCAGATGGCTACACCTTC. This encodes CAISASGGGADGYTF.